Listed here are 7 T cell receptor beta chains from one sample, sequenced in a study of CD8 T cells in ankylosing spondylitis (TCRdb year 2017). The study at large found these results: Blood from ankylosing spondylitis patients appeared to be characterized by a TCR beta motif composed of roughly 8 highly homologous amino acid variants.

These receptors have no known antigen. The library came from 5' RACE. The instrument was an Illumina HiSeq 2500. TCRdb reprocessed the public reads (quality trimming at Q25 with fastp, clone calling with MiXCR) and kept in-frame beta chains. Rows merge per CDR3 protein into single entries with the most common DNA and genes. In this sample the table shows over 600,000 distinct CDR3 sequences, around 20% of which occur a single time. The ten biggest clones cover 19% of the sample. Material: blood, either unsorted or a sorted T cell fraction (not recorded which). These receptors all come from a male donor with ankylosing spondylitis.

This clonotype has more than one count but fewer than ten. The gene calls are TRBV12-3 or TRBV12-4 and TRBJ1-5; tentative D call: TRBD1 (5 bases). The V and J ends lost 8 bases and 0 bases respectively, with 8 bases between them. The CDR3 is 13 amino acids. The CDR3 DNA sequence: TGTGCCAGCCGGGGGGATAGCAATCAGCCCCAGCATTTT. Translating gives CASRGDSNQPQHF.

This clonotype was counted between two and nine times. The V gene is TRBV27, the J gene TRBJ2-3, with D unclear. Looked up from germline, CDR1 is MNHEY and CDR2 is SMNVEV (reference sequence). The CDR3 covers 11 residues. Between the trimmed V and J ends, which lost 7 bases and 7 bases, there was a span of 9 bases. The CDR3 sequence: CASTDGHTQYF. The CDR3, as DNA: TGTGCCAGCACGGATGGACATACGCAGTATTTT.

This clonotype was recorded many times. The J gene is TRBJ1-1, the V gene TRBV7-8; D uncertain. This CDR3 is 12 amino acids long. V was shortened by 7 bases and J by 8 bases, with 14 bases between the two germline ends. Germline V CDR1 and CDR2: SGHVS, FQNEAQ. The CDR3 sequence is CASTLGRLEAFF. The CDR3 DNA follows: TGTGCCAGCACTCTCGGCAGGTTAGAAGCTTTCTTT.

The rearrangement uses TRBV9 and TRBJ2-5; 13 nucleotides align to TRBD2. Per the germline V gene, CDR1 is SGDLS and CDR2 is YYNGEE. V lost 1 base, J lost 5 bases, and 8 bases stayed unmatched. CDR3 length: 17 amino acids. CDR3: CASSVPALAGGRETQYF. The CDR3 nucleotides are TGTGCCAGCAGCGTACCCGCACTAGCGGGGGGGCGGGAGACCCAGTACTTC.

This clonotype was seen repeatedly, ten times or more. J is TRBJ2-7 and V is TRBV20-1, with TRBD2 identical over 10 bases. Germline-derived CDR1 and CDR2 are DFQATT and SNEGSKA (reference sequence). J gave up 4 bases and V 6 bases, and 9 bases lay outside the gene matches. The CDR3 is 14 residues long. CDR3 DNA: TGCAGTGCAAGGACTAGCGGACTTTTTTACGAGCAGTACTTC. It codes for CSARTSGLFYEQYF.

The CDR3 sequence is CASSRLSGGFYEQYF. The CDR3 DNA reads TGTGCCAGCAGCCGACTCAGCGGGGGTTTCTACGAGCAGTACTTC. V gene TRBV5-6 combines with J gene TRBJ2-7; 8 bases match TRBD2. Per the germline V gene, CDR1 is SGHDT and CDR2 is YYEEEE. V shed 4 bases, J shed 3 bases, and the junction held 9 bases outside the gene matches. This CDR3 comprises 15 residues.

This clonotype was seen a handful of times. The V and J genes are TRBV12-3 or TRBV12-4 and TRBJ1-2, with 10 bases fitting TRBD1. The CDR3 is 16 amino acids. J was trimmed by 4 bases and V by 2 bases; bases with no gene match: 7. CDR3 sequence (DNA): TGTGCCAGCAGTTTAAGGGGGGGACAGGGGAGCTATGGCTACACCTTC. This gives the protein CASSLRGGQGSYGYTF.